These 2 T cell receptor beta chains were sequenced from one sample in a study of graft-versus-host responses after intestinal transplantation. Method: immunoSEQ multiplex PCR; TCRdb's copy keeps in-frame clones and lacks some. The sample has approximately 85,000 clones, around 90% seen once. Their recognized antigens are unknown. Sequencing used unstimulated CD8+ T cells sorted from spleen or lymph node cells, obtained before transplant. All receptors come from a human donor who was the organ donor for an intestinal transplant.

CDR3 sequence: CASSPKTGLETQYF. In DNA form, the CDR3 reads TGCGCCAGCAGCCCAAAGACAGGTTTAGAGACCCAGTACTTC. The genes are TRBV5-1 and TRBJ2-5; a weak D match, TRBD1 (6 bases). The CDR3 is made up of 14 amino acids. With 4 bases removed from V and 4 bases from J, the gap between germline ends came to 14 bases. The V gene's germline CDR1 is SGHRS and CDR2 YFSETQ.

The chain recombines TRBV12-5 with TRBJ2-7; 14 bases align to TRBD2. The CDR3 runs 16 residues. V was clipped by 1 base and J by 5 bases; unmatched bases: 4. CDR1 and CDR2 (germline): LGHNT, FRNRAP. CDR3 residues: CASGLGPGLAGDEQYF. CDR3 DNA: TGTGCTAGTGGTTTGGGGCCGGGACTAGCGGGAGACGAGCAGTACTTC.